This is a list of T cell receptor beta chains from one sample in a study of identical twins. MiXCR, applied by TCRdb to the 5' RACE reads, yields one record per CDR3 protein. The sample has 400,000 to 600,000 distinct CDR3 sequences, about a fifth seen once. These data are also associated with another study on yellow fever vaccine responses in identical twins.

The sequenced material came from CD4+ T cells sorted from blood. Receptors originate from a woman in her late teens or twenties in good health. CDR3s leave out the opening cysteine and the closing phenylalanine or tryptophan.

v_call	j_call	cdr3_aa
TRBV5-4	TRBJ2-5	ASSEEGLETQY
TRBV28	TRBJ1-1	ASSLQLNTEAF
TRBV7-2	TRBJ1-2	ASSRVLDYGYT
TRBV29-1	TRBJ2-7	SVVVVGVAYEQY
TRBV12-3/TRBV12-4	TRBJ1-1	ASSSAGQNLNTEAF
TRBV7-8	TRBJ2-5	ASSVLAGAFSETQY
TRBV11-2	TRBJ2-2	ASRGVGVYTGELF
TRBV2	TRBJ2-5	ASSVQDQETQY
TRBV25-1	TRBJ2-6	ASSELGQSPGANVLT
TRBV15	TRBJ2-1	ATSNLAGGRNEQF
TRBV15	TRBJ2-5	ATSRRYAETQY
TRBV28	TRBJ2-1	ASSWGGGTSGYNEQF
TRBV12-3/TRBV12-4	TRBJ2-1	ASCLAGGRRNNEQF
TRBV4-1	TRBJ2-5	ASSQGTSGGTRYQETQY
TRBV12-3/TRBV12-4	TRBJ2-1	ASSFGTRNNEQF
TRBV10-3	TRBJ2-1	AISRESSGGRGEQF
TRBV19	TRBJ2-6	ASSGDRLGSSGANVLT
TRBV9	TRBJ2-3	ASSALKGGGRIDTQY
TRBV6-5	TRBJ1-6	ASSSTRDRFNSPLH
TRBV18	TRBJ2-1	ASSPPVGESSYNEQF
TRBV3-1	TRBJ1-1	ASSQDPDGTTEAF
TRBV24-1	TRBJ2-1	ATSDLTGGLG
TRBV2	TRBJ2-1	ASSLAGGPVEQF
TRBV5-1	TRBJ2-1	ASSSGTGLAGSYNEQF